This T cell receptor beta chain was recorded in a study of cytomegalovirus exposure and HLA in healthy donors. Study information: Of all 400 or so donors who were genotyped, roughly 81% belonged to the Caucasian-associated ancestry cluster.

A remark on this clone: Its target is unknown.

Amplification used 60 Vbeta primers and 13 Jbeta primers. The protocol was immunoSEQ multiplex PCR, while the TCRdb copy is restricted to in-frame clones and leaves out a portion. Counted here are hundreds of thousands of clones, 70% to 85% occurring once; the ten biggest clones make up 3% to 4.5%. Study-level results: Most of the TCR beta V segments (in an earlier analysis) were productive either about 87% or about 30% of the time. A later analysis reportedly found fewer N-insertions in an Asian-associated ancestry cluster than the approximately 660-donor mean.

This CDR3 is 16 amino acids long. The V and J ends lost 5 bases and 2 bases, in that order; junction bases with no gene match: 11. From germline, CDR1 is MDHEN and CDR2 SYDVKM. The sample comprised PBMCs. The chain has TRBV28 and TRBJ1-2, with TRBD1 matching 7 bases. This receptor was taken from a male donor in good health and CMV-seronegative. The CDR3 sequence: CASSISGTAKNYGYTF. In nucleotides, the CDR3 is TGTGCCAGCAGTATCAGTGGGACAGCTAAAAACTATGGCTACACCTTC.